This T cell receptor beta chain is from a study of T cells in Graves' hyperthyroidism and ophthalmopathy. Regarding the study as a whole: Among clonotypes expanded in thyroid above 0.001, most were also found in blood.

The source material, RNA transcripts, was used to amplify TCR beta CDR3 regions. The HTBI primer set drove a first-round RT-PCR of the TCR CDR3. MiXCR, applied by TCRdb to the multiplex PCR reads, yields one record per CDR3 protein. The repertoire holds a few hundred thousand distinct CDR3 sequences, with roughly 18% as singletons. This clonotype was picked up many times. Its antigen is still unknown. This CDR3 spans 16 amino acids. Germline lookup yields CDR1 LGHDT and CDR2 YNNKEL (reference sequence). J gave up 2 bases and V 4 bases, and 10 bases lay outside the gene matches. The chain joins TRBV3-1 to TRBJ2-7; 8 nucleotides agree with TRBD2. Material for sequencing was blood. This receptor was identified in a man younger than 30 with Graves' ophthalmopathy. Here the CDR3 DNA reads TGTGCCAGCAGCCTCGGCAGCGGGGGCGCCCCCTACGAGCAGTACTTC. This encodes CASSLGSGGAPYEQYF.